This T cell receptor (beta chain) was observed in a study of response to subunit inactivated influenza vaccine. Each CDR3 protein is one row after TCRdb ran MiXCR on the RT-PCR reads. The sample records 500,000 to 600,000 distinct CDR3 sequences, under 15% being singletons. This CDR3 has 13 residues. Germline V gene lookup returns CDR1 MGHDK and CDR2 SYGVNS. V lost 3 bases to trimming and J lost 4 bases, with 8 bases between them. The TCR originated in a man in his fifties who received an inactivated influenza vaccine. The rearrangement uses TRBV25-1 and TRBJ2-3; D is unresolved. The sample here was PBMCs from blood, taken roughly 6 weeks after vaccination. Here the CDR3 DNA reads TGTGCCAGCAGTGACCCCCATGCAGATACGCAGTATTTT. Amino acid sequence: CASSDPHADTQYF.